The source of this TCR beta chain is a study of T-cell memory formation after mild COVID-19. Study-level information: The TCR clusters were mostly specific to one donor. Study-wide findings and caveats: Clones contracting across day 15 to 85 had a balanced CD4/CD8 profile; later expanding clones leaned CD4+. A subset of responding clones appeared in pre-infection memory, suggesting cross-reactive memory joined.

Amplification by 5'RACE using constant-segment primers produced TCR alpha and TCR beta cDNA libraries that carried sample barcodes and UMIs. A single record per CDR3 protein comes from TCRdb applying MiXCR to the 5' RACE reads. This sample carries fewer than 150,000 distinct CDR3 sequences, around 15% of them seen once, and the ten largest clones take 4.5% to 5.5%. For this clonotype: Its antigen remains unknown.

V was pared by 5 bases and J by 4 bases, with 11 bases between. The CDR3 has 13 amino acids. This clonotype was sampled from a man aged 18 to 30 who had mild COVID-19 (a few samples of this study predate the infection). Cell type and time point are not known. The chain combines TRBV12-3 or TRBV12-4 with TRBJ1-2, with D hard to call. Sequencing was carried out using PBMCs or a T cell subset sorted from them (not recorded which). The CDR3 nucleotides read TGTGCCAGCAGTCCCCAGGAGGGCTATGGCTACACCTTC. Translating it yields CASSPQEGYGYTF.